Listed here are 29 T cell receptor beta chains from one sample, sequenced in a study of PD-1 blockade in classical Hodgkin lymphoma. Every patient relapsed after autologous stem cell transplantation, and brentuximab vedotin exposure varied. Measured with immunoSEQ multiplex PCR; TCRdb has only the in-frame clones, and not every one. The data hold more than 50,000 clones, with roughly nine tenths observed a single time. Source: peripheral blood mononuclear cells (PBMCs), taken at baseline. The receptors here all came from a human donor with classical Hodgkin lymphoma.

The chain employs TRBV6-5 and TRBJ2-7; 8 bases line up with TRBD1. The CDR3 is 14 amino acids. The germline V gene encodes CDR1 MNHEY and CDR2 SVGAGI. Trimming took 1 base from V and 4 from J; bases not matched to a gene: 3. This chain's CDR3 is CASSYFRGLYEQYF. Here the CDR3 DNA reads TGTGCCAGCAGTTACTTCAGGGGGCTGTACGAGCAGTACTTC.

This chain uses TRBV27 with TRBJ2-7, with 11 bases identical to TRBD2. The CDR3 has 15 residues. CDR1 and CDR2 (germline): MNHEY, SMNVEV (reference sequence). The V and J ends lost 8 bases and 5 bases, in that order; junction bases with no gene match: 11. CDR3 sequence (DNA): TGTGCCAGCTTATCTCTAGCGGGAGGATTCCACGAGCAGTACTTC. Translated: CASLSLAGGFHEQYF.

The chain is built from TRBV2 and TRBJ2-3, with D possibly TRBD2 on 6 matching bases. The V end was cut by 9 bases, the J end by 0 bases, with 16 bases between. CDR1 and CDR2 from the germline V gene are SNHLY and FYNNEI. The CDR3 consists of 15 residues. CDR3 residues: CASRDFQSSTDTQYF. The CDR3 DNA sequence: TGTGCCAGTAGGGACTTCCAATCTAGCACAGATACGCAGTATTTT.

The gene calls are TRBV5-4 and TRBJ2-3; a weak D match, TRBD2 (6 bases). Trimming took 0 bases from V and 1 from J, leaving 9 bases between them. This CDR3 spans 15 amino acids. The germline V gene has CDR1 SGHNT and CDR2 YYREEE (reference sequence). For the CDR3, the DNA is TGTGCCAGCAGCTTGGCAACGGGGGGCACAGATACGCAGTATTTT. Translating gives CASSLATGGTDTQYF. Filled out from reference TRBV5-4 and TRBJ2-3, the complete variable domain reads ETGVTQSPTHLIKTRGQQVTLRCSSQSGHNTVSWYQQALGQGPQFIFQYYREEENGRGNFPPRFSGLQFPNYSSELNVNALELDDSALYLCASSLATGGTDTQYFGPGTRLTVL.

The J gene is TRBJ2-1, the V gene TRBV28; 10 nucleotides line up with TRBD2. This CDR3 has 17 residues. Germline CDR1 reads MDHEN; CDR2 reads SYDVKM. V trimming: 4 bases; J trimming: 1 base; junction bases outside the gene matches: 7. CDR3 in DNA: TGTGCCAGCAGTTCCATTCTAGCGGGAGCGTCCTACAATGAGCAGTTCTTC. This gives the protein CASSSILAGASYNEQFF. Together with reference TRBV28 and TRBJ2-1, the CDR3 gives the full variable domain: DVKVTQSSRYLVKRTGEKVFLECVQDMDHENMFWYRQDPGLGLRLIYFSYDVKMKEKGDIPEGYSVSREKKERFSLILESASTNQTSMYLCASSSILAGASYNEQFFGPGTRLTVL.

The chain carries TRBV7-8 and TRBJ2-1; D call uncertain. Germline assignment: CDR1 SGHVS and CDR2 FQNEAQ. The CDR3 totals 15 residues. Trimming left V 4 bases short and J 1 base short, with 11 bases between. CDR3 loop: CASSSLFPSYNEQFF. DNA for the CDR3: TGTGCCAGCAGCTCCCTTTTCCCGTCCTACAATGAGCAGTTCTTC.

V usage is TRBV18 and J usage is TRBJ1-3; D is ambiguous. The CDR3 extends over 16 amino acids. V was pared by 2 bases and J by 2 bases, with 13 bases between. From germline, CDR1 is KGHSH and CDR2 LQKENI. The CDR3 nucleotides are TGTGCCAGCTCACCAATGATCTCAGCAGCTGGAAACACCATATATTTT. Residues: CASSPMISAAGNTIYF. The complete variable domain, with remaining parts taken from reference TRBV18 and TRBJ1-3, reads NAGVMQNPRHLVRRRGQEARLRCSPMKGHSHVYWYRQLPEEGLKFMVYLQKENIIDESGMPKERFSAEFPKEGPSILRIQQVVRGDSAAYFCASSPMISAAGNTIYFGEGSWLTVV.

CDR3 sequence (DNA): TGTGCCAGCGGGGCAGGGACGGTTATTTGGGCGGAGCAGTACTTC. Translation: CASGAGTVIWAEQYF. This sequence joins TRBV6-1 and TRBJ2-7; D assignment may be TRBD1 or TRBD2 (5 bases each). Trimming took 8 bases from V and 7 from J, leaving 24 bases between them. The CDR3 extends over 15 amino acids. Germline-derived CDR1 and CDR2 are MNHNS and SASEGT.

This chain links TRBV4-2 with TRBJ1-3; 8 positions match TRBD1. V lost 3 bases to trimming and J lost 0 bases; unmatched junction nucleotides: 13. Germline V gives CDR1 LGHNA, CDR2 YNFKEQ. The CDR3 loop spans 19 amino acids. The CDR3 sequence is CASSHLFRTGPLSGNTIYF. The CDR3 region has the DNA TGTGCCAGCAGCCACCTTTTTCGGACAGGGCCACTCTCTGGAAACACCATATATTTT.

The V gene is TRBV6-5, the J gene TRBJ2-5; D possibly corresponds to TRBD1 (6 bases). The V gene's germline CDR1 is MNHEY and CDR2 SVGAGI. Trimming pared 0 bases from V and 5 bases from J, leaving 10 bases between. The CDR3 sequence is 14 residues long. CDR3 residues: CASSYSIQGETQYF. CDR3 coding DNA: TGTGCCAGCAGTTACTCGATTCAGGGGGAGACCCAGTACTTC.

The rearrangement joins TRBV6-5 to TRBJ1-2; no firm D call. CDR3 length equals 15 residues. Trimming stripped 0 bases from V and 6 bases from J, with 14 bases between. Germline lookup yields CDR1 MNHEY and CDR2 SVGAGI. CDR3 sequence: CASSYSKWGAHGYTF. Written as DNA, the CDR3 is TGTGCCAGCAGTTACTCGAAATGGGGAGCTCATGGCTACACCTTC.

J is TRBJ2-4 and V is TRBV6-5; 11 bases are shared with TRBD2. The V segment lost 2 bases and the J segment 9 bases; nucleotides outside the gene matches: 9. The CDR3 length is 16 residues. Germline values: CDR1 MNHEY, CDR2 SVGAGI. The CDR3 nucleotides read TGTGCCAGCAGTTACGGTCTAGCGGGGGGAATGGGCATTCAGTACTTC. It translates to CASSYGLAGGMGIQYF.

The V and J genes are TRBV27 and TRBJ2-7, with 8 bases lining up with TRBD2. This CDR3 comprises 12 residues. The J segment lost 1 base and the V segment lost 10 bases, leaving 3 bases of the junction unmatched. The germline V gene encodes CDR1 MNHEY and CDR2 SMNVEV (reference sequence). The CDR3 nucleotides are TGTGCCACCACTAGCGGTTCCTACGAGCAGTACTTC. This gives the protein CATTSGSYEQYF.

This chain connects TRBV6-5 to TRBJ2-7; the D gene could be TRBD1 or TRBD2 (5 bases each). The CDR3 totals 15 residues. V lost 2 bases and J lost 0, with 11 bases in between. CDR1 and CDR2 (germline): MNHEY, SVGAGI. CDR3 in DNA: TGTGCCAGCAGTTACCAGCTGGGGGACTCCTACGAGCAGTACTTC. Protein sequence: CASSYQLGDSYEQYF.

By share, this clone ranks as medium-sized. The chain uses TRBV6-1 and TRBJ2-1; D possibly corresponds to TRBD2 (6 bases). CDR3 length: 15 amino acids. Germline CDR1 reads MNHNS; CDR2 reads SASEGT. Trimming pared 5 bases from V and 6 bases from J, leaving 17 bases between. The CDR3 DNA follows: TGTGCCAGCAGTTTTTCAGACTGGGGAGGCAATGAGCAGTTCTTC. As protein: CASSFSDWGGNEQFF.

The V call is TRBV5-6, the J call TRBJ2-2; D is ambiguous. This CDR3 comprises 14 residues. V lost 5 bases, J lost 5 bases, and 13 bases lay in between. Germline-derived CDR1 and CDR2 are SGHDT and YYEEEE. The CDR3 sequence is CASRAIHYTGELFF. CDR3 nucleotide sequence: TGTGCCAGCAGGGCTATCCACTATACCGGGGAGCTGTTTTTT.

The chain joins TRBV19 to TRBJ1-6, with TRBD1 identical over 7 bases. The germline V gene encodes CDR1 LNHDA and CDR2 SQIVND (reference sequence). With 10 bases clipped from V and 0 bases from J, the junction kept 15 bases outside the gene matches. This CDR3 is 18 amino acids long. CDR3 nucleotides: TGTGCCACCAAGAACAGGGGCGCCGCAACCTCCTATAATTCACCCCTCCACTTT. Protein product: CATKNRGAATSYNSPLHF.

This rearrangement joins TRBV7-9 to TRBJ2-5; 8 bases map to TRBD1. Germline V gene data show CDR1 as SEHNR and CDR2 as FQNEAQ (reference sequence). V shed 5 bases, J shed 2 bases, and the junction held 13 bases outside the gene matches. This CDR3 is built from 17 residues. Here the CDR3 reads CASSPSTTGVRQETQYF. The CDR3 nucleotides read TGTGCCAGCAGCCCCTCGACGACAGGGGTCCGGCAAGAGACCCAGTACTTC.

V usage is TRBV6-5 and J usage is TRBJ2-4; D ambiguous. The V end was cut by 6 bases, the J end by 3 bases, with 9 bases between. The germline V gene encodes CDR1 MNHEY and CDR2 SVGAGI. There are 13 residues in the CDR3. The CDR3 coding sequence is TGTGCCAGCAGGGGGTCGGGCAAAAACATTCAGTACTTC. This gives the protein CASRGSGKNIQYF.

V usage is TRBV6-5 and J usage is TRBJ2-1; 11 nucleotides align to TRBD2. Germline V lookup: CDR1 MNHEY, CDR2 SVGAGI. The V gene end was trimmed by 0 bases and the J gene end by 6 bases; junction bases not matched to a gene: 4. CDR3 length equals 16 residues. This CDR3 is CASSYSGLAEANEQFF. CDR3 sequence (DNA): TGTGCCAGCAGTTACTCGGGACTAGCGGAAGCCAATGAGCAGTTCTTC.

The gene calls are TRBV28 and TRBJ2-5; 9 bases are a match to TRBD1. CDR1 is MDHEN and CDR2 is SYDVKM in the germline V gene. Germline trimming cut 2 bases from V and 2 bases from J; bases unmatched to any gene: 9. The CDR3 runs 17 residues. Here the CDR3 DNA reads TGTGCCAGCAGTTTAAGTGGACAGGGGTTTACTCAAGAGACCCAGTACTTC. Residues: CASSLSGQGFTQETQYF.

The chain links TRBV6-5 to TRBJ2-4, with unresolved D. V was pared by 4 bases and J by 7 bases, with 14 bases between. Germline CDR1 is MNHEY and CDR2 is SVGAGI. The CDR3 totals 14 residues. CDR3 in amino acids: CASSSVDGINIQYF. CDR3 nucleotide sequence: TGTGCCAGCAGTTCAGTCGATGGGATTAACATTCAGTACTTC.

This clone occurred a few times. This chain joins TRBV5-1 and TRBJ2-1, with D unclear. This CDR3 is 14 amino acids long. CDR1 is SGHRS, CDR2 YFSETQ, per germline. The germline V and J ends were trimmed by 0 bases and 5 bases, with 9 bases remaining between them. The CDR3 protein is CASSLGSPNNEQFF. CDR3 coding DNA: TGCGCCAGCAGCTTGGGCAGTCCGAACAATGAGCAGTTCTTC.

The chain uses TRBV6-6 and TRBJ2-7, with D tentatively TRBD2 (5 bases). Trimming left V 6 bases short and J 3 bases short, with 18 bases between. In germline, CDR1 is MNHNY, CDR2 SVGAGI (reference sequence). The CDR3 is 15 residues long. The CDR3 protein is CASSPEGSLIYEQYF. In DNA form, the CDR3 reads TGTGCCAGCAGCCCTGAAGGGAGCCTCATCTACGAGCAGTACTTC.

This sequence joins TRBV6-4 and TRBJ2-1; 13 bases match TRBD2. This CDR3 spans 13 amino acids. The V gene's germline CDR1 is MRHNA and CDR2 SNTAGT. Losses at the gene ends were 2 bases for V and 14 bases for J; bases not matched to a gene: 3. DNA of the CDR3: TGTGCCAGCAGTGACCTGACTAGCGGGGGGAAGTTCTTC. Its translation: CASSDLTSGGKFF.

This sequence joins TRBV28 and TRBJ1-5; D possibly corresponds to TRBD1 (6 bases). V lost 2 bases, J lost 0 bases, and 14 bases lay in between. The CDR3 has 17 residues. Germline CDR1 and CDR2: MDHEN and SYDVKM. CDR3 DNA sequence: TGTGCCAGCAGTTTAATTCGGACAGCTTATAGCAATCAGCCCCAGCATTTT. Protein sequence: CASSLIRTAYSNQPQHF.

Comment on this clone: One end of the junction varies from germline; a read error may be responsible. DNA for the CDR3: TGCGCCAGCACCTTGCGGTTGGGGGGAGAGACCCAGTACTTC. Translated, it gives CASTLRLGGETQYF. The chain has TRBV5-1 and TRBJ2-5; maybe TRBD2 (6 bases). The CDR3 runs to 14 residues. Germline lookup yields CDR1 SGHRS and CDR2 YFSETQ.

This chain uses TRBV5-5 with TRBJ2-5; D is unresolved. CDR3 size: 15 residues. Trimming left V 0 bases short and J 3 bases short, with 12 bases between. CDR1 SGHKS and CDR2 YYEKEE come from the germline V gene (reference sequence). Here the CDR3 DNA reads TGTGCCAGCAGCTTGGTTCACAACGGCGAAGAGACCCAGTACTTC. Translating it yields CASSLVHNGEETQYF.

As for this clone: The identical CDR3 is also encoded by other nucleotide sequences in the sample. The chain employs TRBV18 and TRBJ2-3; D not certain. The germline V and J ends were trimmed by 3 bases and 6 bases, with 7 bases remaining between them. The CDR3 length is 12 residues. The germline gives CDR1 KGHSH, CDR2 LQKENI. CDR3 region: CASSPRRDTQYF. CDR3 coding DNA: TGTGCCAGCTCACCGCGGCGGGATACGCAGTATTTT.